This T cell receptor beta chain was sequenced in a study of beta chain features in type 1 diabetes. The sequenced template was cDNA made from the entire isolated RNA. Libraries were prepared by immunoSEQ multiplex PCR; TCRdb keeps only in-frame clonotypes and omits some of them. Here the sample spans around 130,000 clones, roughly 10% being singletons. General study points: Shorter TCRB CDR3s, moderately but significantly so, were found in Type 1 diabetes patients in all four CD4+ subsets. For TCRB rearrangement, an influence of HLA type remained unresolved here. Although PCR might favor shorter templates, it would do so equally in patients and controls.

This CDR3 spans 16 amino acids. Germline V CDR1 and CDR2: LGHNA, YSLEER. J lost 9 bases, V lost 0 bases, and 7 bases had no gene match. In the case of this clone: Antigen unknown.

Donors contributed one heparinised blood draw apiece, averaging roughly 0.12 L. The chain recombines TRBV4-3 with TRBJ2-1, with 11 bases fitting TRBD1. The sequence derives from a man aged 25 to 40 with type 1 diabetes. Sequenced: central memory CD4+ T cells from blood. CDR3 region: CASSQEVWTGGSEQFF. Here the CDR3 DNA reads TGCGCCAGCAGCCAAGAAGTATGGACAGGGGGCTCTGAGCAGTTCTTC.